These T cell receptor beta chains were read from a single sample in a study of PD-L1 blockade in urothelial cancer. The repertoire was sequenced with immunoSEQ multiplex PCR; TCRdb's copy has only in-frame clones and lacks some. The data show 48,000 or so clones, roughly 87% seen once. The sequenced sample was PBMCs, obtained around atezolizumab (anti-PD-L1) treatment. These receptors all come from a woman aged 60 to 75 with urothelial cancer. Both conserved end residues are part of each CDR3. The D gene is left open where the match is weak. Part of the rows lack a size; the others show once, few, many or a class for expanded clones.

d_call,j_call,cdr3_length,clone_size,v_call,cdr3_nt,cdr3_aa
TRBD2,TRBJ2-1,13,.,TRBV27,TGTGCAAGCGGACTAGCGGGAGATAATGAGCAGTTCTTC,CASGLAGDNEQFF
TRBD2,TRBJ2-1,16,once,TRBV7-9,TGTGCCAGCAGCCCACCATGGCGGGGGTCCCTAGAAGAGCAGTTCTTC,CASSPPWRGSLEEQFF
.,TRBJ2-7,15,once,TRBV4-2,TGTGCCAGCAGCCAAGGGCACGGGTCCACCTACGAGCAGTACTTC,CASSQGHGSTYEQYF
.,TRBJ2-3,19,.,TRBV28,TGTGCCAGCAGTCCCCAGGACTGGCACAGTTCATACGGCACAGATACGCAGTATTTT,CASSPQDWHSSYGTDTQYF
TRBD1,TRBJ2-7,15,.,TRBV19,TGTGCCAGTAGTATTGGGGACAGGGCCTCCTACGAGCAGTACTTC,CASSIGDRASYEQYF
TRBD1,TRBJ1-3,16,.,TRBV5-6,TGTGCCAGCAGCACTACGACAGGGGGTTCAGGAAACACCATATATTTT,CASSTTTGGSGNTIYF
.,TRBJ2-5,11,.,TRBV14,TGTGCCAGCAGCCACCTGGAGACCCAGTACTTC,CASSHLETQYF
TRBD2,TRBJ2-3,15,.,TRBV7-2,TGTGCCAGCAGCTTGGGACTAGCGGGAATAGATACGCAGTATTTT,CASSLGLAGIDTQYF
.,TRBJ2-7,16,once,TRBV12-2,TGTGCAACCCTATCGGGACTAGCGGGGGGGCCGGGCGAGCAGTACTTC,CATLSGLAGGPGEQYF
.,TRBJ2-7,14,.,TRBV21-1,TGTGCCAGCAAAACCACACGGAGCTCCTACGAGCAGTACTTC,CASKTTRSSYEQYF
TRBD1,TRBJ1-2,13,.,TRBV18,TGTGCCAGCTCTCGGGACAGGGAGTATGGCTACACCTTC,CASSRDREYGYTF
TRBD1,TRBJ1-2,12,.,TRBV5-1,TGCGCCAGCAGCGCTACAGGGGACGGCTACACCTTC,CASSATGDGYTF
.,TRBJ2-1,16,.,TRBV5-4,TGTGCCAGCAACGAGGGGGGGCACCTCCCCTACAATGAGCAGTTCTTC,CASNEGGHLPYNEQFF
.,TRBJ2-5,14,.,TRBV28,TGTGCCAGCAGTTCCTCTAGTTTCGGGGAGACCCAGTACTTC,CASSSSSFGETQYF
TRBD2,TRBJ2-1,15,.,TRBV2,TGTGCCAGCAGTGGTGAACTAGCGGGAGGGAATGAGCAGTTCTTC,CASSGELAGGNEQFF
.,TRBJ2-1,14,.,TRBV18,TGTGCCAGCTCACCGTATCCGGGGTTCAATGAGCAGTTCTTC,CASSPYPGFNEQFF
TRBD1,TRBJ2-7,16,.,TRBV18,TGTGCCAGCTCACCATCGCGAACAGGGGGTGGATACGAGCAGTACTTC,CASSPSRTGGGYEQYF
.,TRBJ1-2,11,.,TRBV20-1,TGCAGTGCTAGGAGAGGGAATGGCTACACCTTC,CSARRGNGYTF
.,TRBJ1-1,15,.,TRBV9,TGTGCCAGCAGCCCGACGGGACTCCGGGGAACTGAAGCTTTCTTT,CASSPTGLRGTEAFF
TRBD1,TRBJ1-2,16,.,TRBV2,TGTGCCAGCAGTGAAGCCGGGGACAGGGGTTACTATGGCTACACCTTC,CASSEAGDRGYYGYTF
.,TRBJ1-5,13,.,TRBV7-2,TGTGCCAGCAGCTCGCAGGGCAATCAGCCCCAGCATTTT,CASSSQGNQPQHF
TRBD1,TRBJ1-5,13,.,TRBV19,TGTGCCAGTTTGGGACAGGGATCGTCGCCCCAGCATTTT,CASLGQGSSPQHF
.,TRBJ2-5,16,.,TRBV19,TGTGCCAGTAGTATGAGGGGAGACAGGAGACAAGAGACCCAGTACTTC,CASSMRGDRRQETQYF
TRBD1,TRBJ1-4,18,.,TRBV28,TGTGCCAGCAGTAGCGCCGGGACAGGGGGCCCAACTAATGAAAAACTGTTTTTT,CASSSAGTGGPTNEKLFF
TRBD2,TRBJ2-1,16,.,TRBV18,TGTGCCAGCTCCCCTGGGACTAGCGGCTCCTACAATGAGCAGTTCTTC,CASSPGTSGSYNEQFF
TRBD2,TRBJ2-7,15,.,TRBV5-1,TGCGCCAGCAGCTCGGGACTAGCGGCCTCCTACGAGCAGTACTTC,CASSSGLAASYEQYF
TRBD1,TRBJ1-1,14,.,TRBV7-2,TGTGCCAGCACCAAGACAGGGGCGAACACTGAAGCTTTCTTT,CASTKTGANTEAFF
.,TRBJ2-1,16,once,TRBV6-1,TGTGCCAGCAGTGGGTCTCCGTCGGGCTCCTACAATGAGCAGTTCTTC,CASSGSPSGSYNEQFF
TRBD2,TRBJ2-5,16,.,TRBV5-4,TGTGCCAGCAGCTTTTCTAGCGGGAGGTACCAAGAGACCCAGTACTTC,CASSFSSGRYQETQYF
.,TRBJ2-3,12,.,TRBV6-1,TGTGCCAGCAGTGTGTCGGGGGATACGCAGTATTTT,CASSVSGDTQYF
.,TRBJ2-5,13,.,TRBV19,TGTGCCAGTAGTATTAGACAGTTTGAGACCCAGTACTTC,CASSIRQFETQYF
TRBD2,TRBJ2-7,15,.,TRBV7-2,TGTGCCAGCAGCTCCCTAGCGGGAGGGAGGAACGAGCAGTACTTC,CASSSLAGGRNEQYF
TRBD1,TRBJ1-1,12,few,TRBV7-2,TGTGCCAGCAACCAGGGGGTCGCTGAAGCTTTCTTT,CASNQGVAEAFF
.,TRBJ2-1,12,.,TRBV7-2,TGTGCCAGCAGCTTCGTCGGCAATGAGCAGTTCTTC,CASSFVGNEQFF
.,TRBJ2-3,11,.,TRBV20-1,TGCAGTGCTAGTACCGGGGATACGCAGTATTTT,CSASTGDTQYF
.,TRBJ2-1,15,.,TRBV18,TGTGCCAGCTCACGACAGCTCCGCTCCTACAATGAGCAGTTCTTC,CASSRQLRSYNEQFF
.,TRBJ2-7,14,.,TRBV5-6,TGTGCCAGCAGCTTGGAGACACCCTCCTACGAGCAGTACTTC,CASSLETPSYEQYF
TRBD2,TRBJ2-3,18,.,TRBV7-6,TGTGCCAGCAGCTTAGTAGTCCGCGGGGGGCTGAGAGGAGATACGCAGTATTTT,CASSLVVRGGLRGDTQYF
.,TRBJ2-1,16,.,TRBV6-1,TGTGCCAGCAGCGAACCCGGGACACCGTGGGGCAATGAGCAGTTCTTC,CASSEPGTPWGNEQFF
.,TRBJ2-7,16,.,TRBV9,TGTGCCAGCAGCGCTAGCGGAGGGGGTTTCTCCTACGAGCAGTACTTC,CASSASGGGFSYEQYF
.,TRBJ1-1,13,.,TRBV9,TGTGCCAGCAGCGTAGTAGCGGACACTGAAGCTTTCTTT,CASSVVADTEAFF
.,TRBJ1-2,15,.,TRBV9,TGTGCCAGCAGCGTAGTTGCAGGCAACCACTATGGCTACACCTTC,CASSVVAGNHYGYTF
TRBD1,TRBJ2-7,13,.,TRBV29-1,TGCAGCGTTGCGCAGGGGGCCTCCTACGAGCAGTACTTC,CSVAQGASYEQYF
TRBD1,TRBJ2-7,14,once,TRBV6-5,TGTGCCAGCAGTTACACACAGGGGGCAAACGAGCAGTACTTC,CASSYTQGANEQYF
.,TRBJ2-2,16,.,TRBV11-3,TGTGCCAGCAGCTATGGATGGGGGACAAACACCGGGGAGCTGTTTTTT,CASSYGWGTNTGELFF
TRBD1,TRBJ2-4,16,.,TRBV5-1,TGCGCCAGCAGCCGGGACATTCGGGACAGGGGAAACATTCAGTACTTC,CASSRDIRDRGNIQYF
.,TRBJ2-5,13,once,TRBV19,TGTGCCAGTAGTATAAATAACCAAGAGACCCAGTACTTC,CASSINNQETQYF